This T cell receptor beta chain came from a study of T cells expressing NK-cell markers. The CDR3 spans 14 residues. Germline V gives CDR1 SGHRS, CDR2 YFSETQ. Study-wide results and caveats: The study did not resolve the HCMV specificity of expanded NKG2C+ T cell clones.

Remarks on this clonotype: The target antigen is unknown.

TCRdb reprocessed the 5' RACE reads and reports one entry per CDR3 protein, with no DNA. Recorded here are fewer than 40,000 distinct CDR3 sequences; the top ten clones represent about 55%. The receptor was isolated from a woman between 18 and 69 years old in good health. This chain joins TRBV5-1 and TRBJ2-7; as DNA is missing, the TRBD2 call by TCRdb cannot be tested. The specimen was blood T cells: a sorted CD56 or NKG2C T cell subset, CD4+ or CD8+ T cells, or bulk PBMC T cells (not recorded which). The CDR3 sequence: CATSLAGGTYEQYF.